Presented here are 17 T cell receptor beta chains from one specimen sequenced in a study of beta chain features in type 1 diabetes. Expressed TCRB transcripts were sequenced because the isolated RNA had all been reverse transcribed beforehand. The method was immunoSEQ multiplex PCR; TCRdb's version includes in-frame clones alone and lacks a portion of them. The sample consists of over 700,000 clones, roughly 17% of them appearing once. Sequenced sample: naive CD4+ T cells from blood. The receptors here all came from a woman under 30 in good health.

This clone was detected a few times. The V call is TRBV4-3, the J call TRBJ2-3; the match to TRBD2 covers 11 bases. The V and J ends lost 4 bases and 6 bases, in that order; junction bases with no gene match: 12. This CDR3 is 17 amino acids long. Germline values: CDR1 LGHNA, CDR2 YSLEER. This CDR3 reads CASSRDVLAGEGDTQYF. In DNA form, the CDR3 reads TGCGCCAGCAGCCGAGACGTACTAGCGGGAGAGGGGGATACGCAGTATTTT.

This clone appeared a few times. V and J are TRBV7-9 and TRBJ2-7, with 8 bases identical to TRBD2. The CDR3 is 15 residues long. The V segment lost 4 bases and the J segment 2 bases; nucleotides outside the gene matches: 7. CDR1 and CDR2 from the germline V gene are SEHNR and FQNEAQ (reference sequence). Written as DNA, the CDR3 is TGTGCCAGCAGCTCCGGGGGGGTCCACACCTACGAGCAGTACTTC. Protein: CASSSGGVHTYEQYF.

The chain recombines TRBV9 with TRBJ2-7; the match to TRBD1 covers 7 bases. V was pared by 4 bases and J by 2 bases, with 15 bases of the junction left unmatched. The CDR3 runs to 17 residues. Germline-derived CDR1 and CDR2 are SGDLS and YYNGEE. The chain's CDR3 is CASSPHPTNRGTYEQYF. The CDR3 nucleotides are TGTGCCAGCAGCCCACACCCCACTAACAGGGGAACCTACGAGCAGTACTTC. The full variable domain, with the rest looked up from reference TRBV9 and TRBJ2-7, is DSGVTQTPKHLITATGQRVTLRCSPRSGDLSVYWYQQSLDQGLQFLIQYYNGEERAKGNILERFSAQQFPDLHSELNLSSLELGDSALYFCASSPHPTNRGTYEQYFGPGTRLTVT.

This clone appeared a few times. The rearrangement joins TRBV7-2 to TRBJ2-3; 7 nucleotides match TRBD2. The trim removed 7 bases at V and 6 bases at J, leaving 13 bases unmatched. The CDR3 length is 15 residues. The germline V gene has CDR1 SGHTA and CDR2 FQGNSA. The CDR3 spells CASKTGLVETDTQYF. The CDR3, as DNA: TGTGCCAGCAAAACTGGACTAGTTGAGACTGATACGCAGTATTTT.

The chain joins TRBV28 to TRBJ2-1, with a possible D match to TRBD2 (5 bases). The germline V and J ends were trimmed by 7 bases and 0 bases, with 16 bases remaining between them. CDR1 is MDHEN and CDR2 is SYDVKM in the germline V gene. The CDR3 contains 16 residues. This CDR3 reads CASTSLGLPSYNEQFF. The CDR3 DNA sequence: TGTGCCAGCACTTCCCTAGGACTGCCCTCCTACAATGAGCAGTTCTTC.

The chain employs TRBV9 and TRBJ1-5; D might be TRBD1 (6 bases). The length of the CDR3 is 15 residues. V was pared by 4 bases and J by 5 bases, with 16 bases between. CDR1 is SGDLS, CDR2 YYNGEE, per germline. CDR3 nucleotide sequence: TGTGCCAGCAGCACTACAGGGAGTCAAGATCAGCCCCAGCATTTT. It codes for CASSTTGSQDQPQHF.

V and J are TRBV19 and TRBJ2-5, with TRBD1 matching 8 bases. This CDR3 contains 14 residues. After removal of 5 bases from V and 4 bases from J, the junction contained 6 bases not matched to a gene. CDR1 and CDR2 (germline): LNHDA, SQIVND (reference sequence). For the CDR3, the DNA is TGTGCCAGTAGTGCTAGAACAGGGGGAGAGACCCAGTACTTC. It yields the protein CASSARTGGETQYF.

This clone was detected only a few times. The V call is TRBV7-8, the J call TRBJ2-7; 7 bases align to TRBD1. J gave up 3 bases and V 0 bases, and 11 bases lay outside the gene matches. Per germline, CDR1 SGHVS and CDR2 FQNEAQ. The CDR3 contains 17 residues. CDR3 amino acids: CASSLALWTGRDYEQYF. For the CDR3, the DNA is TGTGCCAGCAGCTTAGCGCTCTGGACAGGAAGAGACTACGAGCAGTACTTC.

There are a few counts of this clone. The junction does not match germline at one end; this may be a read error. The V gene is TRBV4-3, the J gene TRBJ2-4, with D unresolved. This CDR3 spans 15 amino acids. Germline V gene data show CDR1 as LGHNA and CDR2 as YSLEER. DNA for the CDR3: TGCGCCAGCAGCCAAGAGTGGTCAGCCCAAAACATTCAGTACTTC. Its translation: CASSQEWSAQNIQYF.

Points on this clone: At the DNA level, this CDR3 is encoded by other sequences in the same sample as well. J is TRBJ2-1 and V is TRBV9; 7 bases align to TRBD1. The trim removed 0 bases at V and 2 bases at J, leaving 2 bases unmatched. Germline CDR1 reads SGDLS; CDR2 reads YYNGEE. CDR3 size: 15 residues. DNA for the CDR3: TGTGCCAGCAGCGTAGGACAGGGACCCTACAATGAGCAGTTCTTC. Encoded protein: CASSVGQGPYNEQFF. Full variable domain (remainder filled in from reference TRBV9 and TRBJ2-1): DSGVTQTPKHLITATGQRVTLRCSPRSGDLSVYWYQQSLDQGLQFLIQYYNGEERAKGNILERFSAQQFPDLHSELNLSSLELGDSALYFCASSVGQGPYNEQFFGPGTRLTVL.

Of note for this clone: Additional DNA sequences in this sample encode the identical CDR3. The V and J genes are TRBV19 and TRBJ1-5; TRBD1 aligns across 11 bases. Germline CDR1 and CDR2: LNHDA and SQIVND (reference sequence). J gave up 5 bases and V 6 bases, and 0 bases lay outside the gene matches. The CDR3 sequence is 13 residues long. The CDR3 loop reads CASRGQGDQPQHF. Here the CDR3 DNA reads TGTGCCAGTAGGGGACAGGGGGATCAGCCCCAGCATTTT.

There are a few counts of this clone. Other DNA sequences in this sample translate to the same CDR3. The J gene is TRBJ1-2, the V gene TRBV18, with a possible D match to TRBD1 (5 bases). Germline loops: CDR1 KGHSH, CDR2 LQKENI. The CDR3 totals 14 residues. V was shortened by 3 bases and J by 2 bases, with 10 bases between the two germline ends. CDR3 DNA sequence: TGTGCCAGCTCACCGAACCGGGACAACTATGGCTACACCTTC. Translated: CASSPNRDNYGYTF.

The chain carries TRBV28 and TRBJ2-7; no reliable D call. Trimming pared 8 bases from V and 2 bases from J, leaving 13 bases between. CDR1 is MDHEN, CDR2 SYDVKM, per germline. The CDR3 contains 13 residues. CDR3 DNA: TGTGCCAGCTCGTCTGACGGACCCTACGAGCAGTACTTC. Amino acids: CASSSDGPYEQYF. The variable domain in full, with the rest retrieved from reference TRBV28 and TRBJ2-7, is DVKVTQSSRYLVKRTGEKVFLECVQDMDHENMFWYRQDPGLGLRLIYFSYDVKMKEKGDIPEGYSVSREKKERFSLILESASTNQTSMYLCASSSDGPYEQYFGPGTRLTVT.

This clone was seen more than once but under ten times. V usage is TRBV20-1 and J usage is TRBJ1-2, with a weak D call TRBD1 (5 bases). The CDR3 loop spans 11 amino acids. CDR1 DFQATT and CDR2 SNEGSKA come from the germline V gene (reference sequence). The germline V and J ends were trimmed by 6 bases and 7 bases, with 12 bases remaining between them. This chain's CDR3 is CSARRGPGYTF. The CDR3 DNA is TGCAGTGCGAGACGGGGACCTGGCTACACCTTC.

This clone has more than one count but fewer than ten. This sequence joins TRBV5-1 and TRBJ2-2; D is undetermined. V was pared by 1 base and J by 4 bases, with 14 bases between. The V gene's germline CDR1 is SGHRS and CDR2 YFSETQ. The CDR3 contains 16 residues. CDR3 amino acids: CASSLKVGISTGELFF. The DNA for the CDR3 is TGCGCCAGCAGCTTGAAGGTGGGCATCAGCACCGGGGAGCTGTTTTTT.

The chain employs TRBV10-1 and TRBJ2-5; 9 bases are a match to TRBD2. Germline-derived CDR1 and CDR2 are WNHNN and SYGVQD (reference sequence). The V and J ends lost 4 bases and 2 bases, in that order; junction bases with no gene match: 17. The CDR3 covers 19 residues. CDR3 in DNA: TGCGCCAGCAGTGTAACAGGGAAGAAATGGACTAGCGAGCAAGAGACCCAGTACTTC. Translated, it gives CASSVTGKKWTSEQETQYF.

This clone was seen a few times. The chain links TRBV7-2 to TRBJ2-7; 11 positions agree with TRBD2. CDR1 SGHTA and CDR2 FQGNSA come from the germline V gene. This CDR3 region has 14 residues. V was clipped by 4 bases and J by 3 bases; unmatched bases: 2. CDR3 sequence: CASSSTSGNYEQYF. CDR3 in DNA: TGTGCCAGCAGCTCGACTAGCGGGAACTACGAGCAGTACTTC.